These T cell receptor beta chains were read from a single sample in a study of OX40 agonist ivuxolimab in advanced cancers. Using immunoSEQ multiplex PCR, the repertoire was profiled, and TCRdb retains in-frame clones only, with some absent. The table has roughly 56,000 clones, 85% to 90% seen once. The material sequenced was CD4+ or CD8+ T cells sorted from blood, taken in a trial of the OX40 agonist ivuxolimab. Receptor source: an adult with an advanced solid tumor such as melanoma, head and neck, liver or kidney cancer. Each CDR3 is given with its conserved first and last residue. The order of the fields is D gene, J gene, V gene, clone size, CDR3 DNA, CDR3 protein. The D gene is left open where the match is weak. Some rows mark clone size as missing; the rest say once, few, many or name a class of expanded clone.

d_gene: -
j_gene: TRBJ2-3
v_gene: TRBV10-2
abundance: -
CDR3nt: TGCGCCAGCATGGTGAGCACAGATACGCAGTATTTT
CDR3aa: CASMVSTDTQYF

d_gene: -
j_gene: TRBJ1-1
v_gene: TRBV30
abundance: few
CDR3nt: TGTGCCTGGGGCGTGAACACTGAAGCTTTCTTT
CDR3aa: CAWGVNTEAFF

d_gene: -
j_gene: TRBJ2-2
v_gene: TRBV9
abundance: -
CDR3nt: TGTGCCAGCAGCGTAGCCACCGGAGGGGAGCTGTTTTTT
CDR3aa: CASSVATGGELFF

d_gene: -
j_gene: TRBJ1-5
v_gene: TRBV6-6
abundance: -
CDR3nt: TGTGCCAGCAGTTACTCGGGGGGGGGAAACAATCAGCCCCAGCATTTT
CDR3aa: CASSYSGGGNNQPQHF

d_gene: -
j_gene: TRBJ2-2
v_gene: TRBV11-3
abundance: -
CDR3nt: TGTGCCAGCAGCTTCCGGCGGGCCCAGAGATCGAACACCGGGGAGCTGTTTTTT
CDR3aa: CASSFRRAQRSNTGELFF

d_gene: TRBD1
j_gene: TRBJ2-7
v_gene: TRBV19
abundance: few
CDR3nt: TGTGCCACCCGGACAGGGGACCCCTACGAGCAGTACTTC
CDR3aa: CATRTGDPYEQYF

d_gene: -
j_gene: TRBJ1-2
v_gene: TRBV5-1
abundance: -
CDR3nt: TGCGCCAGCAGCTTGGAGGGTCAGTGGGGCTACACCTTC
CDR3aa: CASSLEGQWGYTF

d_gene: -
j_gene: TRBJ2-7
v_gene: TRBV6-5
abundance: -
CDR3nt: TGTGCCAGCACCCGCGCCCTTCGATACGAGCAGTACTTC
CDR3aa: CASTRALRYEQYF

d_gene: -
j_gene: TRBJ2-7
v_gene: TRBV7-8
abundance: -
CDR3nt: TGTGCCAGCAGCTTAGAGTCCGAGACAAGCTACGAGCAGTACTTC
CDR3aa: CASSLESETSYEQYF

d_gene: TRBD1
j_gene: TRBJ2-4
v_gene: TRBV7-2
abundance: -
CDR3nt: TGTGCCAGCAGCATACGACAGGGTGCGGACATTCAGTACTTC
CDR3aa: CASSIRQGADIQYF

d_gene: -
j_gene: TRBJ1-1
v_gene: TRBV5-8
abundance: few
CDR3nt: TGTGCCAGCAGCTTGGCTCCCGGGGGCGACACTGAAGCTTTCTTT
CDR3aa: CASSLAPGGDTEAFF

d_gene: TRBD1
j_gene: TRBJ1-2
v_gene: TRBV27
abundance: once
CDR3nt: TGTGCCAGCAGTCCCCGGGACAGGGTCTATGGCTACACCTTC
CDR3aa: CASSPRDRVYGYTF

d_gene: -
j_gene: TRBJ1-1
v_gene: TRBV5-1
abundance: -
CDR3nt: TGCGCCAGCAGCTTGGTGGCAGGGTGGGCTGAAGCTTTCTTT
CDR3aa: CASSLVAGWAEAFF

d_gene: -
j_gene: TRBJ2-7
v_gene: TRBV4-1
abundance: -
CDR3nt: TGCGCCAGCAGCCAAGATGAGTCAAATCCTGGGGGTGCCTACGAGCAGTACTTC
CDR3aa: CASSQDESNPGGAYEQYF

d_gene: -
j_gene: TRBJ1-5
v_gene: TRBV6-5
abundance: -
CDR3nt: TGTGCCAGCAGTTACTCTACAGGGAGGCAGCCCCAGCATTTT
CDR3aa: CASSYSTGRQPQHF

d_gene: -
j_gene: TRBJ2-7
v_gene: TRBV7-9
abundance: -
CDR3nt: TGTGCCAGCAGCTTACAGGTTCGCTCCTACGAGCAGTACTTC
CDR3aa: CASSLQVRSYEQYF

d_gene: -
j_gene: TRBJ2-3
v_gene: TRBV20-1
abundance: -
CDR3nt: TGCAGTGCTACCGGGCCAGATACGCAGTATTTT
CDR3aa: CSATGPDTQYF

d_gene: -
j_gene: TRBJ1-3
v_gene: TRBV25-1
abundance: -
CDR3nt: TGTGCCAGCAGTGAATCTCGCGGAGGCTCTGGAAACACCATATATTTT
CDR3aa: CASSESRGGSGNTIYF

d_gene: -
j_gene: TRBJ1-5
v_gene: TRBV10-3
abundance: -
CDR3nt: TGTGCCACCGCCTTGGGAGGCAATCAGCCCCAGCATTTT
CDR3aa: CATALGGNQPQHF

d_gene: TRBD2
j_gene: TRBJ2-3
v_gene: TRBV5-1
abundance: -
CDR3nt: TGCGCCAGCAGCGGGACTAGCGGGATGGCAGATACGCAGTATTTT
CDR3aa: CASSGTSGMADTQYF

d_gene: -
j_gene: TRBJ2-3
v_gene: TRBV18
abundance: -
CDR3nt: TGTGCCAGCTCACCGGGGCAGGGATCAGCGCAGTATTTT
CDR3aa: CASSPGQGSAQYF

d_gene: -
j_gene: TRBJ2-1
v_gene: TRBV19
abundance: -
CDR3nt: TGTGCCAGTAGTAAGGGGGGGGACAATGAGCAGTTCTTC
CDR3aa: CASSKGGDNEQFF

d_gene: -
j_gene: TRBJ2-7
v_gene: TRBV6-5
abundance: once
CDR3nt: TGTGCCAGCAGTGAGTCCGGGACCCTATACGAGCAGTACTTC
CDR3aa: CASSESGTLYEQYF

d_gene: -
j_gene: TRBJ2-1
v_gene: TRBV30
abundance: -
CDR3nt: TGTATTGTCAACGAGCAGTTCTTC
CDR3aa: CIVNEQFF

d_gene: -
j_gene: TRBJ1-2
v_gene: TRBV5-6
abundance: -
CDR3nt: TGTGCCAGCAGCCATGACAGGAACTATGGCTACACCTTC
CDR3aa: CASSHDRNYGYTF

d_gene: TRBD2
j_gene: TRBJ2-7
v_gene: TRBV19
abundance: -
CDR3nt: TGTGCCAGTAGTCCCGGGGGGGCCGAATACGAGCAGTACTTC
CDR3aa: CASSPGGAEYEQYF

d_gene: -
j_gene: TRBJ2-1
v_gene: TRBV5-1
abundance: -
CDR3nt: TGCGCCAGCAGGGATGTCCACAATGAGCAGTTCTTC
CDR3aa: CASRDVHNEQFF

d_gene: -
j_gene: TRBJ1-1
v_gene: TRBV27
abundance: -
CDR3nt: TGTGCCAGCAATCCCGTCATGGGGGTCACTGAAGCTTTCTTT
CDR3aa: CASNPVMGVTEAFF

d_gene: TRBD1
j_gene: TRBJ1-4
v_gene: TRBV25-1
abundance: -
CDR3nt: TGTGCCAGCAGTCGGACAGGGGGGAATGAAAAACTGTTTTTT
CDR3aa: CASSRTGGNEKLFF

d_gene: -
j_gene: TRBJ2-7
v_gene: TRBV7-2
abundance: -
CDR3nt: TGTGCCAGCAGCAACCAGGGTTTCTACGAGCAGTACTTC
CDR3aa: CASSNQGFYEQYF

d_gene: -
j_gene: TRBJ2-1
v_gene: TRBV5-4
abundance: -
CDR3nt: TGTGCCAGCAGCCCCCGGCAGGGGGGGCAAAATGAGCAGTTCTTC
CDR3aa: CASSPRQGGQNEQFF

d_gene: -
j_gene: TRBJ1-4
v_gene: TRBV29-1
abundance: -
CDR3nt: TGCAGCGTTGCTACAGACCTGGAAAAACTGTTTTTT
CDR3aa: CSVATDLEKLFF

d_gene: -
j_gene: TRBJ2-7
v_gene: TRBV10-3
abundance: -
CDR3nt: TGTGCCATCAGGGGCCAGCGGTTATCCTACGAGCAGTACTTC
CDR3aa: CAIRGQRLSYEQYF

d_gene: -
j_gene: TRBJ1-2
v_gene: TRBV14
abundance: -
CDR3nt: TGTGCCAGCAGCCAAGATGGGGGAGCTGGCTACACCTTC
CDR3aa: CASSQDGGAGYTF

d_gene: -
j_gene: TRBJ2-3
v_gene: TRBV6-5
abundance: -
CDR3nt: TGTGCCACGAAGGAACTCCACACAGATACGCAGTATTTT
CDR3aa: CATKELHTDTQYF

d_gene: TRBD2
j_gene: TRBJ2-3
v_gene: TRBV27
abundance: -
CDR3nt: TGTGCCAGCAGTCGCCGGGGAGCGGGAGAAGTGGCAGATACGCAGTATTTT
CDR3aa: CASSRRGAGEVADTQYF

d_gene: -
j_gene: TRBJ2-6
v_gene: TRBV5-1
abundance: -
CDR3nt: TGCGCCAGCAGCCTGGGGGTCGCGAACTCTGGGGCCAACGTCCTGACTTTC
CDR3aa: CASSLGVANSGANVLTF

d_gene: TRBD1
j_gene: TRBJ1-2
v_gene: TRBV2
abundance: -
CDR3nt: TGTGCCAGCAGTCGGGACAGGGGACATGGCTACACCTTC
CDR3aa: CASSRDRGHGYTF

d_gene: TRBD2
j_gene: TRBJ2-2
v_gene: TRBV13
abundance: -
CDR3nt: TGTGCCAGCAGCTTAGGCCGGGTTAGCGGGAGAGCCGGGGAGCTGTTTTTT
CDR3aa: CASSLGRVSGRAGELFF

d_gene: -
j_gene: TRBJ1-2
v_gene: TRBV29-1
abundance: -
CDR3nt: TGCAGCGTTGCCCGGGCTGGGACTACGAGGGGTGGCTACACCTTC
CDR3aa: CSVARAGTTRGGYTF

d_gene: -
j_gene: TRBJ1-1
v_gene: TRBV20-1
abundance: few
CDR3nt: TGCAGTGCTAGGTTCCAGACTGAAGCTTTCTTT
CDR3aa: CSARFQTEAFF

d_gene: -
j_gene: TRBJ1-1
v_gene: TRBV11-2
abundance: -
CDR3nt: TGTGCCAGCAGCCTGCGACCTGGCACTGAAGCTTTCTTT
CDR3aa: CASSLRPGTEAFF

d_gene: TRBD1
j_gene: TRBJ1-5
v_gene: TRBV10-1
abundance: -
CDR3nt: TGCGCCAGCAGTGAATCAGGGGGCGGTCAGCCCCAGCATTTT
CDR3aa: CASSESGGGQPQHF

d_gene: -
j_gene: TRBJ2-3
v_gene: TRBV6-5
abundance: once
CDR3nt: TGTGCCAGCAGTTACTCTAAGCGGGTCACAGATACGCAGTATTTT
CDR3aa: CASSYSKRVTDTQYF

d_gene: -
j_gene: TRBJ2-7
v_gene: TRBV11-2
abundance: -
CDR3nt: TGTGCCAGCAGCCCAAGGACGACCTACGAGCAGTACTTC
CDR3aa: CASSPRTTYEQYF

d_gene: TRBD2
j_gene: TRBJ2-2
v_gene: TRBV7-3
abundance: -
CDR3nt: TGTGCCAGCGGAACTAGCGGGAGCACCGGGGAGCTGTTTTTT
CDR3aa: CASGTSGSTGELFF

d_gene: TRBD2
j_gene: TRBJ2-3
v_gene: TRBV15
abundance: -
CDR3nt: TGTGCCACCAGCAGAGATAGCGGGGGGTACGCAGATACGCAGTATTTT
CDR3aa: CATSRDSGGYADTQYF

d_gene: -
j_gene: TRBJ2-1
v_gene: TRBV11-3
abundance: -
CDR3nt: TGTGCCAGCAGCGATAACCACCGGGACGAGCAGTTCTTC
CDR3aa: CASSDNHRDEQFF

d_gene: -
j_gene: TRBJ2-1
v_gene: TRBV10-3
abundance: -
CDR3nt: TGTGCCATCAGGGGGGGCATTGGGAATGAGCAGTTCTTC
CDR3aa: CAIRGGIGNEQFF

d_gene: TRBD1
j_gene: TRBJ1-3
v_gene: TRBV19
abundance: -
CDR3nt: TGTGCCAGTAGACCTACCGGGACAGCTGGAAACACCATATATTTT
CDR3aa: CASRPTGTAGNTIYF

d_gene: -
j_gene: TRBJ1-1
v_gene: TRBV29-1
abundance: few
CDR3nt: TGCAGCGTTGTGGCCCAGGGGAACACTGAAGCTTTCTTT
CDR3aa: CSVVAQGNTEAFF

d_gene: -
j_gene: TRBJ1-1
v_gene: TRBV29-1
abundance: -
CDR3nt: TGCAGCGTTGAACAACAGGGAAACACTGAAGCTTTCTTT
CDR3aa: CSVEQQGNTEAFF